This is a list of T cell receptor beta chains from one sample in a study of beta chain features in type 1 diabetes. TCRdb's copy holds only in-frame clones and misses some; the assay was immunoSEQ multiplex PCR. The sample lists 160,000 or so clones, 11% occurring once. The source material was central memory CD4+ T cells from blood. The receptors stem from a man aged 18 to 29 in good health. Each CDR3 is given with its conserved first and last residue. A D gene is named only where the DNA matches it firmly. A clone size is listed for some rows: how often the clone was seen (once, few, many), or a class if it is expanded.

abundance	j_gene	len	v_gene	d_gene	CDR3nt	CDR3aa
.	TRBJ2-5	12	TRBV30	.	TGTGCCTGGAACCAGGAGGGGGAGACCCAGTACTTC	CAWNQEGETQYF
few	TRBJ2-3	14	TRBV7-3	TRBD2	TGTGCCAGCAGCCATAGCGGGGGCACAGATACGCAGTATTTT	CASSHSGGTDTQYF
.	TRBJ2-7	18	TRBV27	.	TGTGCCAGCAGTTTACCACGGGACGACGAGGATCTCGGGGACGAGCAGTACTTC	CASSLPRDDEDLGDEQYF
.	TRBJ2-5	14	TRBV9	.	TGTGCCAGCAGCATTGACAGCCTCCAGGGGTCCCAGTACTTC	CASSIDSLQGSQYF
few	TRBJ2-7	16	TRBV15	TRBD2	TGTGCCACCAGCAGAGATCGGGGGACTAGCGGGAGAGCCGGGTACTTC	CATSRDRGTSGRAGYF
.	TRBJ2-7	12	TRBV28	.	TGTGCCAGCAGTTCCCAGTTAACCGAGCAGTACTTC	CASSSQLTEQYF
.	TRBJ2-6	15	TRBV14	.	TGTGCCAGCAGCCAAGCGGGGGCGGGGGCCAACGTCCTGACTTTC	CASSQAGAGANVLTF
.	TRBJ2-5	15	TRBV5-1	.	TGCGCCAGCAGCCCAGGACAGCAAGCCCAAGAGACCCAGTACTTC	CASSPGQQAQETQYF
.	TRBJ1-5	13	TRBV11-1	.	TGTGCCAGCAGCCGGGACCACAATCAGCCCCAGCATTTT	CASSRDHNQPQHF
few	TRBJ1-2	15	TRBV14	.	TGTGCCAGCAGCCAAGCAGGGAGTTTTGACTATGGCTACACCTTC	CASSQAGSFDYGYTF
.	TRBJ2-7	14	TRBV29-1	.	TGCAGCGTTGGATACGGGAGCTCCTGGGGAGAGCAGTACTTC	CSVGYGSSWGEQYF
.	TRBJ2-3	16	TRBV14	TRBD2	TGTGCCAGCAGCCAAGGACTAGCGATATACACAGATACGCAGTATTTT	CASSQGLAIYTDTQYF
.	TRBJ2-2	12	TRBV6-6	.	TGTGCCAGCAGTTACTCCACCGGGGAGCTGTTTTTT	CASSYSTGELFF
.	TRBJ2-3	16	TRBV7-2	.	TGTGCCAGCAGCTTATTTGCGGGGGCTGGTAGGGATACGCAGTATTTT	CASSLFAGAGRDTQYF
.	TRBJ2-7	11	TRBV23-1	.	TGCGCCAGCAGCCGAACCTACGAGCAGTACTTC	CASSRTYEQYF
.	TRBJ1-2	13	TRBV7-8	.	TGTGCCAGCAGCATCCGACAGAACTATGGCTACACCTTC	CASSIRQNYGYTF
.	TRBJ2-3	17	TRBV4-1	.	TGCGCCAGCAGCCTCTCCGGAGGGCAGCGGGCCACAGATACGCAGTATTTT	CASSLSGGQRATDTQYF
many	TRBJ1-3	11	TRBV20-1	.	TGCAGTGCCCCCATTGGAAACACCATATATTTT	CSAPIGNTIYF
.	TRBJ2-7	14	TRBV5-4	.	TGTGCCAGCAGCTTGCAGGGCGGCTCCTACGAGCAGTACTTC	CASSLQGGSYEQYF
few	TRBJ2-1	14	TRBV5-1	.	TGCGCCAGCAGCTTGTTCAGTATGTACAATGAGCAGTTCTTC	CASSLFSMYNEQFF
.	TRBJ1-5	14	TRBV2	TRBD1	TGTGCCAGCGGCCGGGACAGGGGCGATCAGCCCCAGCATTTT	CASGRDRGDQPQHF
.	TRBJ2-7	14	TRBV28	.	TGTGCCAGCACCCTGTGGGACGCCCGCCACGAGCAGTACTTC	CASTLWDARHEQYF
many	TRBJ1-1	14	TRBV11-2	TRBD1	TGTGCCAGCAGCTCGACAGGGGGCAAAACTGAAGCTTTCTTT	CASSSTGGKTEAFF
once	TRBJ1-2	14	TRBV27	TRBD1	TGTGCCAGCAGTTTCAGGGGGCTGATGTATGGCTACACCTTC	CASSFRGLMYGYTF
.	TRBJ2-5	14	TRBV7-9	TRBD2	TGTGCCAGCAGCCCTGGACTAGCGGCGGAGACCCAGTACTTC	CASSPGLAAETQYF
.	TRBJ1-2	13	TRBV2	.	TGTGCCAGCAGTGACTCCTCAGACTATGGCTACACCTTC	CASSDSSDYGYTF
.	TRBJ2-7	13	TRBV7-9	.	TGTGCCAGCAGCTACGGGGCGACCTACGAGCAGTACTTC	CASSYGATYEQYF
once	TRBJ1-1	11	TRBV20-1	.	TGCAGTGCCTCCGGGAACACTGAAGCTTTCTTT	CSASGNTEAFF
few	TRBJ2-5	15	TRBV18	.	TGTGCCAGCTCACCATTCCAGGGCGAGGAGGAGACCCAGTACTTC	CASSPFQGEEETQYF
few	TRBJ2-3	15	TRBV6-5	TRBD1	TGTGCCAGCAGTTACCCGACAGGGAGCTCATATACGCAGTATTTT	CASSYPTGSSYTQYF
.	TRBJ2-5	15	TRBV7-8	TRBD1	TGTGCCAGCAGCGAAACCCGGGACAGGCAAGAGACCCAGTACTTC	CASSETRDRQETQYF
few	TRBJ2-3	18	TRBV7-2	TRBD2	TGTGCCAGCAGCTTTAGGACTAGGGGCCGGCCCGGGACAGATACGCAGTATTTT	CASSFRTRGRPGTDTQYF
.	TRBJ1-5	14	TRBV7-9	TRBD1	TGTGCCAGCAGCTTAGGCACAGGGGACCAGCCCCAGCATTTT	CASSLGTGDQPQHF
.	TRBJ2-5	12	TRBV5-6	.	TGTGCCAGCGGGGCGTACCAAGAGACCCAGTACTTC	CASGAYQETQYF
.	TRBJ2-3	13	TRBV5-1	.	TGCGCCAGCCAGAGCGGAGGGACAGATACGCAGTATTTT	CASQSGGTDTQYF
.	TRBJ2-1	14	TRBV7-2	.	TGTGCCAGCAGCCCCGGGCCTCGTTACAATGAGCAGTTCTTC	CASSPGPRYNEQFF
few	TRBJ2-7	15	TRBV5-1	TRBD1	TGCGCCAGCAGCCACACTGGACAGGGCCCCTACGAGCAGTACTTC	CASSHTGQGPYEQYF
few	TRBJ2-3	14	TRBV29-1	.	TGCAGCGGCGGTGACCCCTCTAGCACAGATACGCAGTATTTT	CSGGDPSSTDTQYF
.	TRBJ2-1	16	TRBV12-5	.	TGTGCTAGTGGTTTGAATAAGCGGTCGACAGGCAATGAGCAGTTCTTC	CASGLNKRSTGNEQFF
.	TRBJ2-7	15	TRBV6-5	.	TGTGCCAGCAGTTACTCGACCAGGGGACTCTACGAGCAGTACTTC	CASSYSTRGLYEQYF
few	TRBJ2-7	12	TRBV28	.	TGTGCCAGCAGCCGGACCGGCTACGAGCAGTACTTC	CASSRTGYEQYF
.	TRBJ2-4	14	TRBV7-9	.	TGTGCCAGCAGCGTGGTGGAAGCCAAAAACATTCAGTACTTC	CASSVVEAKNIQYF
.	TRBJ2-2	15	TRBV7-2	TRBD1	TGTGCCAGCAGCCCACAGGGGGGAGTCACCGGGGAGCTGTTTTTT	CASSPQGGVTGELFF
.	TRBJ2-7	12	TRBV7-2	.	TGTGCCAGCAGCCCCCGCTCCTACGAGCAGTACTTC	CASSPRSYEQYF
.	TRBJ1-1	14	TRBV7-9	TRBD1	TGTGCCAGCAGCTGGACAGGGATGAACACTGAAGCTTTCTTT	CASSWTGMNTEAFF
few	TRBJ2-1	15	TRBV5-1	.	TGCGCCAGCAGCTCAACAGCGCGCTCCTACAATGAGCAGTTCTTC	CASSSTARSYNEQFF
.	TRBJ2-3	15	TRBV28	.	TGTGCCAGCAGTTTCCGGGGAGCAAGGACAGATACGCAGTATTTT	CASSFRGARTDTQYF
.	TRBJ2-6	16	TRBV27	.	TGTGCCAGCAGTTTAGTTGTGGGGACTGGGGCCAACGTCCTGACTTTC	CASSLVVGTGANVLTF
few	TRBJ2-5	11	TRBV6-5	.	TGTGCCAGCGGATCCCTTAAGACCCAGTACTTC	CASGSLKTQYF
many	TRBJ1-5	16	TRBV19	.	TGTGCCAGTAGTGGCGGCCGGCCCTATAGCAATCAGCCCCAGCATTTT	CASSGGRPYSNQPQHF
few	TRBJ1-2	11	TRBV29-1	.	TGCAGCGTTGACCCATTTCACGGCTACACCTTC	CSVDPFHGYTF
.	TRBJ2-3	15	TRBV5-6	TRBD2	TGTGCCAGCAGCTGGAGGTCTAGCGGGAGGAATACGCAGTATTTT	CASSWRSSGRNTQYF
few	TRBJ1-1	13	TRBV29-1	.	TGCAGCGTTGAAGAAGCTAAGGGAACTGAAGCTTTCTTT	CSVEEAKGTEAFF